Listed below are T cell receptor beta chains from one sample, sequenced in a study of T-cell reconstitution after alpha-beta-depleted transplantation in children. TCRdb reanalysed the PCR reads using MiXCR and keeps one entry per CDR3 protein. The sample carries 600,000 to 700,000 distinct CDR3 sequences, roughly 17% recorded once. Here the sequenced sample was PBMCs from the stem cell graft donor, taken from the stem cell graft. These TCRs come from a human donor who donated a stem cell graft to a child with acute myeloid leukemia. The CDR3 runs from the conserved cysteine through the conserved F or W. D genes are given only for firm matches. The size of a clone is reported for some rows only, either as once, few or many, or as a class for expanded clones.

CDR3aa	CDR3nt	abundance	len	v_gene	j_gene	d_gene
CASSSDRYNEQFF	TGTGCCAGCAGTTCAGACAGGTACAATGAGCAGTTCTTC	many	13	TRBV12-3/TRBV12-4	TRBJ2-1	.
CSARGLRDTDTQYF	TGCAGTGCTAGAGGGTTGAGGGACACAGATACGCAGTATTTT	many	14	TRBV20-1	TRBJ2-3	.
CASSASRSLQETQYF	TGTGCCAGCAGCGCGTCAAGGTCCCTACAAGAGACCCAGTACTTC	many	15	TRBV9	TRBJ2-5	.
CASSFSLRAWGNGYTF	TGTGCCAGCAGCTTCTCTCTCAGGGCCTGGGGTAATGGCTACACCTTC	.	16	TRBV7-2	TRBJ1-2	.
CASSPGPTEQFF	TGTGCCAGCAGTCCGGGCCCTACGGAGCAGTTCTTC	.	12	TRBV6-2/TRBV6-3	TRBJ2-1	.
CASRKGSPTLDYGYTF	TGCGCCAGCAGAAAAGGATCTCCCACCTTAGACTATGGCTACACCTTC	.	16	TRBV5-1	TRBJ1-2	.
CASSHLGTDYNEQFF	TGTGCCAGCAGCCATTTAGGGACGGACTACAATGAGCAGTTCTTC	.	15	TRBV7-8	TRBJ2-1	.
CASSSDGAVNEQFF	TGTGCCAGCAGTTCCGACGGGGCGGTAAATGAGCAGTTCTTC	.	14	TRBV12-3/TRBV12-4	TRBJ2-1	.
CASEGASYGYTF	TGTGCCAGCGAGGGGGCCTCCTATGGCTACACCTTC	.	12	TRBV7-9	TRBJ1-2	TRBD1
CASSYLPRPDNEQFF	TGTGCCAGCAGTTACCTCCCCCGCCCGGACAATGAGCAGTTCTTC	few	15	TRBV6-5	TRBJ2-1	.